This entry concerns a single T cell receptor beta chain. The ends were cut back, 4 bases at V and 10 bases at J, with 9 bases in the middle. Germline CDR1 SGHNT, CDR2 YYREEE (reference sequence). The CDR3 loop spans 11 amino acids. Per the original data handling: Estimates of nucleated cell counts were drawn from the amplification of reference gene primers. Assay: immunoSEQ multiplex PCR; the TCRdb copy retains only in-frame clones and omits some. The D gene and trimming were derived from the DNA, and the V and J assignments and clone size from that table. The table includes some 14,000 clones, less than 75% detected once. This sample is drawn from a study of blood T cell repertoires in COVID-19. Turning to the study itself: COVID-19 samples, acute and convalescent, were from the United States, Italy and Spain. Sample material is recorded as cDNA or gDNA derived from T cells, B-cell-depleted T cells, or PBMCs.

Sequencing was performed on peripheral blood. The sequence was obtained from a boy aged 2-15 years with active or convalescent COVID-19. The chain joins TRBV5-4 to TRBJ2-4; maybe TRBD2 (6 bases). The DNA for the CDR3 is TGTGCCAGCAGCGGCGGGACTATTCAGTACTTC. Amino acids: CASSGGTIQYF. The full variable domain, its missing parts supplied by reference TRBV5-4 and TRBJ2-4, is ETGVTQSPTHLIKTRGQQVTLRCSSQSGHNTVSWYQQALGQGPQFIFQYYREEENGRGNFPPRFSGLQFPNYSSELNVNALELDDSALYLCASSGGTIQYFGAGTRLSVL.